The rows below give T cell receptor beta chains drawn from one sample of a study of blood T cell repertoires in COVID-19. TCRdb's table, derived via immunoSEQ multiplex PCR, lists solely in-frame clones and lacks some. The sample carries roughly 180,000 clones, more than 85% recorded once. The sample taken for sequencing was peripheral blood. The receptors derive from a woman in her 30s with active or convalescent COVID-19. Each CDR3 is given with its conserved first and last residue. D genes are given only for firm matches. The size entry is marked missing in some rows and otherwise reads once, few, many or a size class.

D,V,J,size,DNA,CDR3
TRBD2,TRBV24-1,TRBJ2-1,once,TGTGCCACCAGTGATGGGACAGGTATCCCTAGCGGGAGGATCCCTGGGCAGTTCTTC,CATSDGTGIPSGRIPGQFF
NA,TRBV5-1,TRBJ1-1,NA,TGCGCCAGCAGCCAGGGTAGTCTTGAAGCTTTCTTT,CASSQGSLEAFF
TRBD2,TRBV19,TRBJ2-1,NA,TGTGCCAGTAGCTCCGGGACTAGCGGGAGAGGAGTCTACAATGAGCAGTTCTTC,CASSSGTSGRGVYNEQFF
TRBD2,TRBV25-1,TRBJ2-5,NA,TGTGCCAGCAGTGAACTTGGACTAGCGGGGCAAGAGACCCAGTACTTC,CASSELGLAGQETQYF
TRBD1,TRBV5-1,TRBJ2-1,NA,TGCGCCAGCAGACTCCGACAGGGGGGTTACAATGAGCAGTTCTTC,CASRLRQGGYNEQFF
TRBD1,TRBV2,TRBJ1-1,few,TGTGCCAGCAGTTCAGGGGGCCTGAACACTGAAGCTTTCTTT,CASSSGGLNTEAFF
NA,TRBV28,TRBJ2-1,NA,TGTGCCAGCAGCTCCCGTACGCCAGCGCTCCCTAGCTCCTACAATGAGCAGTTCTTC,CASSSRTPALPSSYNEQFF
TRBD2,TRBV7-9,TRBJ2-1,NA,TGTGCCAGCAGCTCTAAGCGGGACCGCAATGAGCAGTTCTTC,CASSSKRDRNEQFF
NA,TRBV2,TRBJ1-6,once,TGTGCCAGCAGTGAACTAAGTGGGGGAGGTTCACCCCTCCACTTT,CASSELSGGGSPLHF
NA,TRBV5-5,TRBJ1-4,NA,TGTGCCAGCAGCTTGGATGGGAGGTCGGATGAAAAACTGTTTTTT,CASSLDGRSDEKLFF
TRBD2,TRBV27,TRBJ2-1,NA,TGTGCCAGCAAGAGGACTAGCGACTACAATGAGCAGTTCTTC,CASKRTSDYNEQFF
NA,TRBV24-1,TRBJ2-5,NA,TGTGCCACCAGTGATTTTTTGGGGGGTCCGGAGACCCAGTACTTC,CATSDFLGGPETQYF
NA,TRBV11-3,TRBJ1-2,once,TGTGCCAGCAGCTTAGACCAGCGGAGAAACTATGGCTACACCTTC,CASSLDQRRNYGYTF
NA,TRBV29-1,TRBJ1-4,NA,TGCAGCGCTGGGGGGGGGACACCTAATGAAAAACTGTTTTTT,CSAGGGTPNEKLFF
TRBD2,TRBV7-9,TRBJ2-5,NA,TGTGCCAGCAGCTCGCCGGGACTAGCGGGGGCCAGCCAAGAGACCCAGTACTTC,CASSSPGLAGASQETQYF
TRBD1,TRBV25-1,TRBJ1-2,NA,TGTGCCAGCAGTCCAGATACAGGGGGCAGCTATGGCTACACCTTC,CASSPDTGGSYGYTF
TRBD2,TRBV10-3,TRBJ2-3,once,TGTGCCATCAGGAGCGGGAGTCCAGCAGATACGCAGTATTTT,CAIRSGSPADTQYF